Each of the 29 T cell receptor beta chains below was sequenced from the same sample in a study of lymphopenia after photon versus proton radiotherapy. Generated by immunoSEQ multiplex PCR, the TCRdb table keeps only in-frame clones and is missing some. The sample gives several thousand clones, roughly 88% of which show up once; 20% to 25% is in the top ten. The input for sequencing was peripheral blood, taken from a patient treated with photon-based radiotherapy. These receptor sequences come from an elderly man with cholangiocarcinoma.

The V call is TRBV18, the J call TRBJ1-3; D is unresolved. The length of the CDR3 is 17 residues. CDR1 is KGHSH and CDR2 is LQKENI in the germline V gene. The germline V and J ends were trimmed by 1 base and 0 bases, with 13 bases remaining between them. The CDR3 DNA reads TGTGCCAGCTCACCACTTACCGGACTGGACTCTGGAAACACCATATATTTT. Its translation: CASSPLTGLDSGNTIYF.

This clone was observed a few times. The rearrangement links TRBV11-2 to TRBJ2-7; D unresolved. Trimming left V 2 bases short and J 0 bases short, with 8 bases between. Germline CDR1 is SGHAT and CDR2 is FQNNGV. This CDR3 has 14 amino acids. The CDR3 spells CASSLRPFSYEQYF. CDR3 DNA sequence: TGTGCCAGCAGCTTACGGCCGTTCTCCTACGAGCAGTACTTC.

CDR3 in DNA: TGTGCCAGCAGTCTAGAGAGGGGGGTCACTGAAGCTTTCTTT. It is translated as CASSLERGVTEAFF. The chain couples TRBV28 to TRBJ1-1; a possible D gene is TRBD1 (6 bases). CDR1 MDHEN and CDR2 SYDVKM come from the germline V gene. The CDR3 spans 14 residues. V was clipped by 5 bases and J by 4 bases, with 14 bases between them.

This clone was observed a single time. The chain has TRBV7-8 and TRBJ2-7; 9 bases match TRBD2. The CDR3 loop spans 16 amino acids. The germline V gene has CDR1 SGHVS and CDR2 FQNEAQ. Germline trimming cut 5 bases from V and 3 bases from J; bases unmatched to any gene: 11. In DNA, the CDR3 is TGTGCCAGCAGCCCAGGGAGGGCTAGCGGGAACTACGAGCAGTACTTC. The encoded protein is CASSPGRASGNYEQYF.

This rearrangement joins TRBV2 to TRBJ1-1; tentative D call: TRBD1 (6 bases). The germline V gene has CDR1 SNHLY and CDR2 FYNNEI. This CDR3 comprises 13 residues. Deletions cut 8 bases from V and 4 bases from J, with 14 bases between. CDR3 sequence (DNA): TGTGCCAGCTCCAGAACAGGGCTCACTGAAGCTTTCTTT. Its protein product is CASSRTGLTEAFF.

The V call is TRBV5-1, the J call TRBJ2-6, with D hard to call. The germline V and J ends were trimmed by 2 bases and 1 base, with 4 bases remaining between them. CDR1 is SGHRS and CDR2 is YFSETQ in the germline V gene. This CDR3 contains 14 residues. The CDR3: CASSFKSGANVLTF. The CDR3 nucleotides are TGCGCCAGCAGCTTTAAATCTGGGGCCAACGTCCTGACTTTC.

V gene TRBV5-1 combines with J gene TRBJ1-1, with a tentative D call TRBD1 (5 bases). The V and J ends lost 3 bases and 1 base respectively, with 13 bases between them. CDR1 and CDR2 from the germline V gene are SGHRS and YFSETQ. This CDR3 region has 15 residues. The CDR3 region is CASSSGRQGNTEAFF. The CDR3 DNA is TGCGCCAGCAGCTCGGGCAGGCAGGGGAACACTGAAGCTTTCTTT.

The rearrangement joins TRBV27 to TRBJ2-1, with TRBD2 identical over 7 bases. Trimming cost V 3 bases and J 7 bases; bases outside gene matches: 9. The CDR3 length is 15 residues. Germline CDR1 MNHEY, CDR2 SMNVEV (reference sequence). CDR3 bases: TGTGCCAGCAGTTTTCCTCCAGCGGGGATAAATGAGCAGTTCTTC. Residues: CASSFPPAGINEQFF.

The table lists this clone with a few counts. The V call is TRBV6-6, the J call TRBJ1-4; tentative D call: TRBD1 (6 bases). The germline V and J ends were trimmed by 5 bases and 4 bases, with 14 bases remaining between them. The germline CDR1 and CDR2 sequences are MNHNY and SVGAGI (reference sequence). The CDR3 covers 15 residues. The CDR3 loop is CASSLDGGGNEKLFF. CDR3 coding DNA: TGTGCCAGCAGTCTAGACGGGGGCGGTAATGAAAAACTGTTTTTT.

The gene calls are TRBV28 and TRBJ1-2, with a weak D call TRBD1 (5 bases). The V gene's germline CDR1 is MDHEN and CDR2 SYDVKM. Trimming left V 3 bases short and J 2 bases short, with 16 bases between. CDR3 size: 16 residues. CDR3 bases: TGTGCCAGCAGTTTGGGGACCAAGACAGCAAACTATGGCTACACCTTC. Translated: CASSLGTKTANYGYTF.

The chain has TRBV10-2 and TRBJ2-5; D is perhaps TRBD2 (6 bases). Germline V gives CDR1 WSHSY, CDR2 SAAADI. The CDR3 covers 14 residues. V lost 3 bases and J lost 3, with 11 bases in between. This CDR3 reads CASSDGREEETQYF. The CDR3 nucleotides are TGCGCCAGCAGTGACGGCAGGGAGGAAGAGACCCAGTACTTC.

In regard to this clone: One end of the junction does not line up with germline, which may come from a read error. The chain has TRBV7-9 and TRBJ2-6; the D gene is possibly TRBD2 (6 bases). Looked up from germline, CDR1 is SEHNR and CDR2 is FQNEAQ (reference sequence). The CDR3 is made up of 14 amino acids. CDR3 in DNA: TGCGCCAAGTCCTCGGGGGCTGGGGCCAACGTCCTGACTTTC. It encodes CAKSSGAGANVLTF. The full variable domain, its missing parts supplied by reference TRBV7-9 and TRBJ2-6, is DTGVSQNPRHKITKRGQNVTFRCDPISEHNRLYWYRQTLGQGPEFLTYFQNEAQLEKSRLLSDRFSAERPKGSFSTLEIQRTEQGDSAMYLCAKSSGAGANVLTFGAGSRLTVL.

The chain recombines TRBV6-1 with TRBJ1-1; perhaps TRBD1 as D (6 bases). The germline V and J ends were trimmed by 4 bases and 5 bases, with 17 bases remaining between them. The CDR3 totals 15 residues. Germline V gene lookup returns CDR1 MNHNS and CDR2 SASEGT. The DNA of the CDR3 is TGTGCCAGCAGTGGAGGGGGGCTGGGTGGGACTGAAGCTTTCTTT. This encodes CASSGGGLGGTEAFF.

The chain joins TRBV9 to TRBJ1-2; 9 nucleotides line up with TRBD1. Trimming took 5 bases from V and 4 from J; bases not matched to a gene: 6. CDR1 and CDR2 from the germline V gene are SGDLS and YYNGEE. The CDR3 is 14 amino acids. The CDR3 reads CASRRQGEGYGYTF. The DNA of the CDR3 is TGTGCCAGCAGAAGACAGGGGGAAGGCTATGGCTACACCTTC. Full variable domain (missing parts from reference TRBV9 and TRBJ1-2): DSGVTQTPKHLITATGQRVTLRCSPRSGDLSVYWYQQSLDQGLQFLIQYYNGEERAKGNILERFSAQQFPDLHSELNLSSLELGDSALYFCASRRQGEGYGYTFGSGTRLTVV.

The chain links TRBV7-2 to TRBJ2-3, with 7 bases fitting TRBD1. CDR3 length equals 17 residues. Germline CDR1 SGHTA, CDR2 FQGNSA. V was clipped by 5 bases and J by 2 bases; unmatched bases: 13. CDR3 nucleotide sequence: TGTGCCAGCAGCCCGCTCCGGGACAGCAAGGCCACAGATACGCAGTATTTT. Protein: CASSPLRDSKATDTQYF.

This clone was observed a single time. The chain combines TRBV10-3 with TRBJ1-6, with a weak D call TRBD1 (5 bases). The germline V gene encodes CDR1 ENHRY and CDR2 SYGVKD. The CDR3 has 15 residues. V lost 0 bases and J lost 9, with 12 bases in between. The CDR3 nucleotides read TGTGCCATCAGTGAGTCCCCTCGGCAGGGTTCACCCCTCCACTTT. The encoded protein is CAISESPRQGSPLHF.

This sequence joins TRBV5-6 and TRBJ2-5; D gene unclear. This CDR3 region has 12 residues. Trimming left V 3 bases short and J 7 bases short, with 10 bases between. CDR1 is SGHDT, CDR2 YYEEEE, per germline. The CDR3 DNA reads as TGTGCCAGCAGCTCTCGCCGGGTGACCCAGTACTTC. Encoded protein: CASSSRRVTQYF. Looking up the rest from reference TRBV5-6 and TRBJ2-5 gives the full variable domain: DAGVTQSPTHLIKTRGQQVTLRCSPKSGHDTVSWYQQALGQGPQFIFQYYEEEERQRGNFPDRFSGHQFPNYSSELNVNALLLGDSALYLCASSSRRVTQYFGPGTRLLVL.

The chain recombines TRBV7-9 with TRBJ1-2; 8 nucleotides line up with TRBD1. The length of the CDR3 is 14 residues. Germline V gene lookup returns CDR1 SEHNR and CDR2 FQNEAQ (reference sequence). V dropped 4 bases and J dropped 3; count of bases not matched to a gene: 4. The CDR3 loop reads CASSWTGFDYGYTF. CDR3 DNA sequence: TGTGCCAGCAGCTGGACAGGGTTTGACTATGGCTACACCTTC.

This chain links TRBV9 with TRBJ2-3; D possibly corresponds to TRBD2 (6 bases). Germline V gene data show CDR1 as SGDLS and CDR2 as YYNGEE. The V gene lost 2 bases and the J gene lost 0 bases, with 16 bases spanning the gap. The CDR3 contains 17 residues. This CDR3 reads CASSVGGGAPSTDTQYF. In nucleotides, the CDR3 is TGTGCCAGCAGCGTGGGTGGCGGGGCACCTAGCACAGATACGCAGTATTTT. Using reference TRBV9 and TRBJ2-3 for the parts outside the CDR3, the full variable domain is DSGVTQTPKHLITATGQRVTLRCSPRSGDLSVYWYQQSLDQGLQFLIQYYNGEERAKGNILERFSAQQFPDLHSELNLSSLELGDSALYFCASSVGGGAPSTDTQYFGPGTRLTVL.

The CDR3 nucleotides read TGCAGCGTTTGGGGGCCGGGGGAGACCCAGTACTTC. The encoded protein is CSVWGPGETQYF. The J gene is TRBJ2-5, the V gene TRBV29-1; tentatively, D is TRBD1 (6 bases). The CDR3 is made up of 12 amino acids. V lost 5 bases and J 5 bases, leaving 12 bases between the germline ends. The germline CDR1 and CDR2 sequences are SQVTM and ANQGSEA. The variable domain in full, completed from reference TRBV29-1 and TRBJ2-5, reads SAVISQKPSRDICQRGTSLTIQCQVDSQVTMMFWYRQQPGQSLTLIATANQGSEATYESGFVIDKFPISRPNLTFSTLTVSNMSPEDSSIYLCSVWGPGETQYFGPGTRLLVL.

The chain recombines TRBV19 with TRBJ2-1; TRBD2 agrees at 8 bases. The CDR3 extends over 15 amino acids. The germline V gene has CDR1 LNHDA and CDR2 SQIVND (reference sequence). The ends lost 4 bases at V and 0 bases at J; junction bases unmatched: 2. The DNA for the CDR3 is TGTGCCAGTAGTAGGCGGGGGGACTCCTACAATGAGCAGTTCTTC. Translation: CASSRRGDSYNEQFF.

The chain couples TRBV10-2 to TRBJ1-5, with D perhaps TRBD1 (6 bases). CDR3 length: 15 residues. With 0 bases removed from V and 0 bases from J, the gap between germline ends came to 6 bases. CDR1 WSHSY and CDR2 SAAADI come from the germline V gene. CDR3 bases: TGCGCCAGCAGTGAGTCGGGACATAGCAATCAGCCCCAGCATTTT. This sequence encodes CASSESGHSNQPQHF.

This chain uses TRBV6-1 with TRBJ1-5, with TRBD1 matching 8 bases. Germline values: CDR1 MNHNS, CDR2 SASEGT. This CDR3 has 15 residues. Trimming at V came to 6 bases and at J to 0 bases, leaving 4 bases not matched to a gene. The CDR3 sequence is CASRKDRASNQPQHF. CDR3 sequence (DNA): TGTGCCAGCAGAAAGGACAGGGCTAGCAATCAGCCCCAGCATTTT.

The chain joins TRBV27 to TRBJ2-1; 9 nucleotides line up with TRBD1. Germline V gene lookup returns CDR1 MNHEY and CDR2 SMNVEV (reference sequence). The CDR3 totals 15 residues. V trimming: 2 bases; J trimming: 3 bases; junction bases outside the gene matches: 2. Here the CDR3 DNA reads TGTGCCAGCAGTTTAGGGACAGGGAGCTACAATGAGCAGTTCTTC. It yields the protein CASSLGTGSYNEQFF.

A note on this clone: In the same sample, other DNA sequences code for this CDR3. The rearrangement links TRBV5-1 to TRBJ1-1, with TRBD1 identical over 7 bases. There are 13 residues in the CDR3. Germline CDR1 reads SGHRS; CDR2 reads YFSETQ. The J segment lost 3 bases and the V segment lost 2 bases, leaving 1 base of the junction unmatched. CDR3 in amino acids: CASSLTGDTEAFF. CDR3 sequence (DNA): TGCGCCAGCAGCTTAACAGGGGACACTGAAGCTTTCTTT.

V is TRBV9 and J is TRBJ2-7; 10 nucleotides align to TRBD2. From germline, CDR1 is SGDLS and CDR2 YYNGEE. The J segment lost 0 bases and the V segment lost 5 bases, leaving 5 bases of the junction unmatched. CDR3 size: 15 residues. The CDR3 nucleotides are TGTGCCAGCAGTCGAAGCGGGGGGGTCTCCTACGAGCAGTACTTC. It yields the protein CASSRSGGVSYEQYF.

A single count supports this clone. The rearrangement uses TRBV7-3 and TRBJ1-2, with D possibly being TRBD1 (5 bases). V was clipped by 5 bases and J by 4 bases, with 14 bases between them. CDR3 length equals 14 residues. Looked up from germline, CDR1 is SGHTA and CDR2 is FQGTGA. The CDR3 DNA sequence: TGTGCCAGCAGCCCTACCGGGGGATCCTATGGCTACACCTTC. Residues: CASSPTGGSYGYTF.

The rearrangement joins TRBV4-1 to TRBJ2-7, with 7 bases that match TRBD2. The CDR3 length is 12 residues. V lost 3 bases to trimming and J lost 12 bases; unmatched junction nucleotides: 8. Germline loops: CDR1 MGHRA, CDR2 YSYEKL. Written as DNA, the CDR3 is TGCGCCAGCAGCCAGGCGGCCGGGAGGAGGTACTTC. It translates to CASSQAAGRRYF.

This clone was detected a few times. This rearrangement joins TRBV5-1 to TRBJ2-7; maybe TRBD1 (6 bases). Germline CDR1 and CDR2: SGHRS and YFSETQ. Between the trimmed V and J ends, which lost 0 bases and 6 bases, there was a span of 16 bases. This CDR3 is 15 amino acids long. The DNA for the CDR3 is TGCGCCAGCAGCTTGGACAGGGCCGTATTGTTCGAGCAGTACTTC. Protein: CASSLDRAVLFEQYF.